These T cell receptor beta chains were read from a single sample in a study of blood T cell repertoires in COVID-19. Sequencing was performed with immunoSEQ multiplex PCR; in TCRdb, only in-frame clones are kept and a portion is missing. The data hold over 200,000 clones, with 65% to 85% observed a single time. Sequencing input: peripheral blood. These receptors were collected from a man of 80 years or more with acute or convalescent COVID-19. Each CDR3 is given with its conserved first and last residue. D genes are given only for firm matches. A clone size is listed for some rows: how often the clone was seen (once, few, many), or a class if it is expanded.

>TRBD2|NA|TRBJ2-7|TRBV28
TGTGCCAGCAGTTTGACTAGCGGGCTCTCCTACGAGCAGTACTTC
CASSLTSGLSYEQYF
>NA|NA|TRBJ2-7|TRBV5-1
TGCGCCAGCAGCTTCTCAGGACAGACTTACGAGCAGTACTTC
CASSFSGQTYEQYF
>NA|NA|TRBJ2-2|TRBV6-5
TGTGCCAGCGGGCTTGTTGTTGCGAACACCGGGGAGCTGTTTTTT
CASGLVVANTGELFF
>NA|few|TRBJ2-2|TRBV5-4
TGTGCCAGCAGCTTGTTTTCTGGGGAGCTGTTTTTT
CASSLFSGELFF
>TRBD1|NA|TRBJ1-5|TRBV6-5
TGTGCCAGCAGTTCCAGACAGGGGGCTCAGAATCAGCCCCAGCATTTT
CASSSRQGAQNQPQHF
>TRBD2|NA|TRBJ2-3|TRBV7-2
TGTGCCAGCAGCCAAACGGCGACTAGCGGGGTCGATACGCAGTATTTT
CASSQTATSGVDTQYF
>TRBD1|NA|TRBJ2-7|TRBV5-6
TGTGCCAGCAGTCGCAAACCCAGACAGGGACCCTACGAGCAGTACTTC
CASSRKPRQGPYEQYF
>NA|NA|TRBJ2-7|TRBV25-1
TGTGCCAGCAGTCCCCTCTACGAGCAGTACTTC
CASSPLYEQYF
>NA|NA|TRBJ1-2|TRBV5-1
TGCGCCAGCAGCCTGGAACAGGCGACCTATGGCTACACCTTC
CASSLEQATYGYTF
>NA|NA|TRBJ2-5|TRBV7-9
TGTGCCAGCAGCCCACGGTACCAAGAGACCCAGTACTTC
CASSPRYQETQYF
>NA|NA|TRBJ2-7|TRBV4-1
TGCGCCAGCAGCCACCCTGGGGTATCGGGGGAGCAGTACTTC
CASSHPGVSGEQYF
>TRBD1|NA|TRBJ2-1|TRBV7-6
TGTGCCAGCAGCTTACGAGGACAGGGGAATGAGCAGTTCTTC
CASSLRGQGNEQFF
>TRBD2|NA|TRBJ2-3|TRBV24-1
TGTGCCACCAGTGACTCGATAGCGGGAGCCGCCGATACGCAGTATTTT
CATSDSIAGAADTQYF
>NA|NA|TRBJ2-1|TRBV5-1
TGCGCCAGCAGCTTGAGCGTGGCTCACAATGAGCAGTTCTTC
CASSLSVAHNEQFF
>TRBD1|once|TRBJ1-2|TRBV28
TGTGCCAGCACCCTGACAGGGTCGGGTGGCTACACCTTC
CASTLTGSGGYTF
>NA|NA|TRBJ2-2|TRBV11-2
TGTGCCAGCAGCCGGTTGAACACCGGGGAGCTGTTTTTT
CASSRLNTGELFF
>NA|NA|TRBJ1-5|TRBV19
TGTGCCAGTAGTCGTCAGAATAGCAATCAGCCCCAGCATTTT
CASSRQNSNQPQHF
>NA|few|TRBJ1-5|TRBV10-3
TGTGCCATCAGCGCGGATAGCAATCAGCCCCAGCATTTT
CAISADSNQPQHF
>TRBD1|once|TRBJ2-2|TRBV6-5
TGTGCCAGCAAAGCAGGGGGCTCGAACACCGGGGAGCTGTTTTTT
CASKAGGSNTGELFF
>NA|NA|TRBJ2-3|TRBV24-1
TGTGCCACCAGTGTCCTACACCGGGACTCCCGCGGGGATACGCAGTATTTT
CATSVLHRDSRGDTQYF
>NA|NA|TRBJ2-7|TRBV3-1/TRBV3-2
TGTGCCAGCAGCCAAGGCGACACTGGATCCTACGAGCAGTACTTC
CASSQGDTGSYEQYF
>NA|NA|TRBJ2-7|TRBV28
TGTGCCAGCAGTTTATATTCCAGGGCCTACGAGCAGTACTTC
CASSLYSRAYEQYF
>NA|NA|TRBJ2-1|TRBV5-1
TGCGCCAGCAGCTTGGAGTCGCGTAGTTCCTACAATGAGCAGTTCTTC
CASSLESRSSYNEQFF
>TRBD2|NA|TRBJ2-1|TRBV2
TGTGCCAGCAGCAGGGCGGGAGGGCCCTACAATGAGCAGTTCTTC
CASSRAGGPYNEQFF
>NA|few|TRBJ1-3|TRBV12-3/TRBV12-4
TGTGCCAGCAGCCTAACAGGGAACACCATATATTTT
CASSLTGNTIYF
>NA|NA|TRBJ2-6|TRBV27
TGTGCCAGCAGTTGGCAATTAACGAACTCTGGGGCCAACGTCCTGACTTTC
CASSWQLTNSGANVLTF
>TRBD2|once|TRBJ2-5|TRBV5-1
TGCGCCAGCAGCCTGGGGACTAGTAGTCAAGAGACCCAGTACTTC
CASSLGTSSQETQYF
>TRBD2|NA|TRBJ2-1|TRBV2
TGTGCCAGCAGTGACCGACTAGCCAATGAGCAGTTCTTC
CASSDRLANEQFF
>NA|NA|TRBJ2-5|TRBV7-9
TGTGCCAGCACCTACTACCAAGAGACCCAGTACTTC
CASTYYQETQYF
>NA|NA|TRBJ2-3|TRBV28
TGTGCCATCCAAGGACAGCGTGCCACAGATACGCAGTATTTT
CAIQGQRATDTQYF
>TRBD2|NA|TRBJ2-1|TRBV2
TGTGCCAGCGCTTGGGGGACTAGCGGGAGGGAGCAGTTCTTC
CASAWGTSGREQFF
>TRBD2|NA|TRBJ2-7|TRBV7-6
TGTGCCAGCAGCTCAGGACTAGGGGATTCCTACGAGCAGTACTTC
CASSSGLGDSYEQYF
>TRBD2|NA|TRBJ2-5|TRBV10-3
TGTGCCATCAGGAGCGGACTAGCGGGAGGTGCTGAGACCCAGTACTTC
CAIRSGLAGGAETQYF
>TRBD1|NA|TRBJ2-4|TRBV7-8
TGTGCCAGCAGCTTCGCGACAGGGGGCGTCAAAAACATTCAGTACTTC
CASSFATGGVKNIQYF
>TRBD1|NA|TRBJ1-2|TRBV19
TGTGCCAGTAGTCCAACAGGGGAGACCTATGGCTACACCTTC
CASSPTGETYGYTF
>TRBD2|NA|TRBJ2-7|TRBV15
TGTGCCACCAAGGCGGGGGGAACCTACGAGCAGTACTTC
CATKAGGTYEQYF
>NA|NA|TRBJ1-2|TRBV3-1/TRBV3-2
TGTGCCAGCAGCCAAGATCACCGCGGAGGTTATGGCTACACCTTC
CASSQDHRGGYGYTF
>TRBD2|NA|TRBJ2-3|TRBV7-9
TGTGCCAGCAGCTTACCTTTTCTCACTAGCGGGAGATTGTCAGATACGCAGTATTTT
CASSLPFLTSGRLSDTQYF
>TRBD2|once|TRBJ2-5|TRBV7-2
TGTGCCAGCAGCCTCAGCGGGGGAGAGACCCAGTACTTC
CASSLSGGETQYF
>NA|NA|TRBJ2-1|TRBV11-2
TGTGCCAGCAGCCCCCCTGAGAGGAGCTCCTACAATGAGCAGTTCTTC
CASSPPERSSYNEQFF